The present TCR beta chain was sequenced within a study of beta chain features in type 1 diabetes. Study overall: All samples combined gave roughly 110,000,000 sorted cells for examination.

As every portion of the isolated RNA was reverse transcribed, the sequencing read expressed TCRB transcripts. Only in-frame clones appear in the TCRdb table, and some are missing; sequencing was by immunoSEQ multiplex PCR. The profile covers 130,000 to 150,000 clones, with roughly 50% appearing a single time and under 0.45% taken by the ten largest. Trimming took 2 bases from V and 0 from J, leaving 3 bases between them. The germline CDR1 and CDR2 sequences are SGDLS and YYNGEE. The CDR3 is made up of 13 amino acids. This chain joins TRBV9 and TRBJ2-1; D gene uncertain. The receptor was derived from a man younger than 35 in good health. The sample taken for sequencing was Tregs from blood. The CDR3 sequence is CASSVRSYNEQFF. The CDR3 coding sequence is TGTGCCAGCAGCGTGCGCTCCTACAATGAGCAGTTCTTC.